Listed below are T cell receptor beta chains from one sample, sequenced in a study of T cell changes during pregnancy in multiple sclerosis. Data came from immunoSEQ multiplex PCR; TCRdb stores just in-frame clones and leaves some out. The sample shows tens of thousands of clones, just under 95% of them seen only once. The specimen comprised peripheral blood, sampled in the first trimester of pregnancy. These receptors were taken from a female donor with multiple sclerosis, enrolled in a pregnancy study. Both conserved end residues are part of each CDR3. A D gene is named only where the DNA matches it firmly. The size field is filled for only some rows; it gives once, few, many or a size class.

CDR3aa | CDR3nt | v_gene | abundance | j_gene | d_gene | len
CASSTGQGTPGELFF | TGTGCCAGCAGCACCGGACAGGGCACCCCCGGGGAGCTGTTTTTT | TRBV11-3 | - | TRBJ2-2 | TRBD1 | 15
CASSQVSGHVDPEAFF | TGCGCCAGCAGCCAAGTCTCTGGACACGTGGACCCTGAAGCTTTCTTT | TRBV4-3 | - | TRBJ1-1 | - | 16
CASSLLRGLDEQFF | TGTGCCAGCAGCTTATTAAGGGGCCTCGATGAGCAGTTCTTC | TRBV7-6 | - | TRBJ2-1 | - | 14
CASRTQGIAGYTF | TGTGCCAGCAGAACACAGGGCATCGCTGGCTACACCTTC | TRBV6-5 | - | TRBJ1-2 | - | 13
CASSFRGRDRTSPRAYEQYF | TGTGCCAGCAGTTTTCGTGGAAGGGATCGGACTAGCCCGAGGGCCTACGAGCAGTACTTC | TRBV27 | - | TRBJ2-7 | TRBD2 | 20
CASSVYPGTGLAGELFF | TGTGCCAGCAGCGTTTACCCCGGGACAGGGTTGGCCGGGGAGCTGTTTTTT | TRBV9 | - | TRBJ2-2 | TRBD1 | 17
CASSPGAGLAGSNEQFF | TGTGCCAGCAGTCCCGGAGCGGGACTAGCGGGGTCCAATGAGCAGTTCTTC | TRBV11-3 | - | TRBJ2-1 | TRBD2 | 17
CASRGWGLREDTGELFF | TGTGCCAGTAGAGGATGGGGGTTGCGGGAGGACACCGGGGAGCTGTTTTTT | TRBV19 | - | TRBJ2-2 | TRBD2 | 17
CASSLEAGGSYEQYF | TGTGCCAGCAGCTTAGAGGCGGGGGGCTCCTACGAGCAGTACTTC | TRBV7-2 | - | TRBJ2-7 | TRBD2 | 15
CASSLGQNTEAFF | TGCGCCAGCAGCCTCGGACAGAACACTGAAGCTTTCTTT | TRBV4-1 | - | TRBJ1-1 | - | 13
CASSLGATPGRNEQFF | TGCGCCAGCAGCCTGGGTGCCACCCCGGGAAGGAATGAGCAGTTCTTC | TRBV5-1 | - | TRBJ2-1 | - | 16
CASSLRGRKNTEAFF | TGTGCCAGTAGTCTCCGAGGAAGAAAGAACACTGAAGCTTTCTTT | TRBV19 | - | TRBJ1-1 | - | 15
CASSLAWGGTDTQYF | TGTGCCAGCAGCTTGGCCTGGGGGGGTACAGATACGCAGTATTTT | TRBV5-4 | - | TRBJ2-3 | TRBD2 | 15
CASSPLGNEQFF | TGTGCCAGCAGCCCCCTAGGCAATGAGCAGTTCTTC | TRBV7-6 | - | TRBJ2-1 | - | 12
CASGTGTYNEQFF | TGTGCTTCTGGGACAGGGACCTACAATGAGCAGTTCTTC | TRBV7-8 | - | TRBJ2-1 | TRBD1 | 13
CAISESAGGAVETQYF | TGTGCCATCAGTGAGTCGGCAGGGGGCGCGGTAGAGACCCAGTACTTC | TRBV10-3 | - | TRBJ2-5 | TRBD1 | 16
CASSPRSGGHSYEQYF | TGCGCCAGCAGCCCTCGTAGCGGGGGCCACTCCTACGAGCAGTACTTC | TRBV5-1 | - | TRBJ2-7 | TRBD2 | 16
CASSLAGGQWTGELFF | TGCGCCAGCAGCTTGGCCGGAGGGCAGTGGACCGGGGAGCTGTTTTTT | TRBV5-1 | - | TRBJ2-2 | - | 16
CASNYPSRRRGNTEAFF | TGTGCCAGCAACTACCCTTCACGACGGAGAGGGAACACTGAAGCTTTCTTT | TRBV28 | - | TRBJ1-1 | - | 17
CASTFTQGVKTQYF | TGTGCCAGCACTTTTACTCAGGGGGTGAAGACCCAGTACTTC | TRBV6-6 | - | TRBJ2-5 | TRBD1 | 14
CASSPPGRASTDTQYF | TGTGCCAGCTCACCACCGGGGAGGGCAAGCACAGATACGCAGTATTTT | TRBV18 | - | TRBJ2-3 | TRBD2 | 16
CSAGHFYEQYF | TGCAGCGCGGGACACTTCTACGAGCAGTACTTC | TRBV29-1 | - | TRBJ2-7 | - | 11
CASSTGQGDNQPQHF | TGCGCCAGCAGCACGGGACAGGGGGATAATCAGCCCCAGCATTTT | TRBV5-1 | - | TRBJ1-5 | TRBD1 | 15
CASTKGAVNTEAFF | TGTGCCAGCACCAAGGGGGCGGTGAACACTGAAGCTTTCTTT | TRBV7-9 | - | TRBJ1-1 | TRBD1 | 14
CASSLGGLAGVYEQYF | TGTGCCAGCAGCTTAGGCGGACTAGCGGGTGTCTACGAGCAGTACTTC | TRBV11-2 | - | TRBJ2-7 | TRBD2 | 16
CASSWRAGDRTYEQYF | TGTGCCAGCAGCTGGAGGGCGGGGGACAGGACCTACGAGCAGTACTTC | TRBV7-2 | - | TRBJ2-7 | - | 16
CASIRQGGMLDQPQHF | TGTGCCAGTATTCGACAGGGGGGAATGTTGGATCAGCCCCAGCATTTT | TRBV19 | - | TRBJ1-5 | TRBD1 | 16
CASSMVRAIDNEQFF | TGTGCCAGTAGTATGGTGAGGGCTATTGACAATGAGCAGTTCTTC | TRBV19 | once | TRBJ2-1 | - | 15
CASSYGEGGTGELFF | TGTGCCAGCAGTTACGGTGAGGGTGGCACCGGGGAGCTGTTTTTT | TRBV6-6 | once | TRBJ2-2 | - | 15
CASSTQGNGEAFF | TGTGCCAGTAGTACCCAGGGGAACGGGGAAGCTTTCTTT | TRBV19 | - | TRBJ1-1 | - | 13
CASSGDSYYGYTF | TGTGCCAGCAGTGGGGACAGTTACTATGGCTACACCTTC | TRBV2 | - | TRBJ1-2 | TRBD1 | 13
CSVEDGTSGSYEQFF | TGCAGCGTTGAAGATGGGACTAGCGGGAGCTATGAGCAGTTCTTC | TRBV29-1 | - | TRBJ2-1 | TRBD2 | 15
CASSGDFDTEAFF | TGTGCCAGTAGCGGGGATTTCGACACTGAAGCTTTCTTT | TRBV19 | once | TRBJ1-1 | - | 13
CAISALSSGSTTQYF | TGTGCCATCAGTGCTCTCTCTAGCGGGAGCACTACGCAGTATTTT | TRBV10-3 | - | TRBJ2-3 | TRBD2 | 15
CASGLVGQGNQPQHF | TGTGCTAGTGGTTTGGTAGGTCAGGGGAATCAGCCCCAGCATTTT | TRBV12-5 | - | TRBJ1-5 | - | 15
CASGRGGGEDTQYF | TGTGCCAGCGGGCGGGGCGGAGGGGAGGATACGCAGTATTTT | TRBV4-2 | - | TRBJ2-3 | - | 14
CASSLTVFSYEQYF | TGCGCCAGCAGCTTGACAGTTTTCTCCTACGAGCAGTACTTC | TRBV5-1 | - | TRBJ2-7 | - | 14
CASSVEASGSEQYF | TGTGCCAGCAGCGTAGAGGCTAGCGGGAGTGAGCAGTACTTC | TRBV9 | - | TRBJ2-7 | TRBD2 | 14
CASSEFLLQFF | TGCGCCAGCAGTGAGTTCCTACTCCAGTTCTTC | TRBV10-1 | - | TRBJ2-1 | - | 11
CASSSGQGQPYGYTF | TGTGCCAGCAGTTCAGGACAGGGACAGCCCTATGGCTACACCTTC | TRBV28 | - | TRBJ1-2 | TRBD1 | 15
CAISRDAYEQYF | TGTGCCATCAGTCGGGATGCTTACGAGCAGTACTTC | TRBV10-3 | few | TRBJ2-7 | - | 12